This T cell receptor (beta chain) was profiled in a study of blood T cell repertoires in COVID-19. The overall study: The United States, Italy and Spain supplied acute and convalescent COVID-19 samples. T cells, B-cell-depleted T cells, or PBMCs supplied cDNA or gDNA.

Libraries were prepared by immunoSEQ multiplex PCR; TCRdb keeps only in-frame clonotypes and omits some of them. The sample lists roughly 300,000 clones; roughly 88% were seen once. CDR3 length equals 13 residues. Per germline, CDR1 SGHVS and CDR2 FQNEAQ. V was trimmed by 1 base and J by 14 bases, leaving 12 bases between them. The chain has TRBV7-8 and TRBJ1-6; TRBD1 is a possible D gene (6 bases). The clonotype comes from a woman aged 50 to 60 with acute or convalescent COVID-19. What was sequenced was peripheral blood. This chain's CDR3 is CASSLEGGYTLHF. Here the CDR3 DNA reads TGTGCCAGCAGCTTAGAGGGGGGGTACACCCTCCACTTT.